Below are 14 T cell receptor beta chains sequenced from a single sample in a study of early T cells in non-severe SARS-CoV-2 infection. TCRdb passed the 5' RACE reads through MiXCR, listing each CDR3 protein once. The sample lists tens of thousands of distinct CDR3 sequences, roughly 13% occurring once. Material for sequencing was whole blood. All receptors come from an adult who was a healthcare worker with PCR-confirmed SARS-CoV-2 infection or an uninfected control (not recorded which).

This clonotype has just a few counts. The chain uses TRBV12-3 or TRBV12-4 and TRBJ2-1; tentative D call: TRBD1 (5 bases). The CDR3 is made up of 14 amino acids. The V and J ends lost 3 bases and 0 bases respectively, with 6 bases between them. For the CDR3, the DNA is TGTGCCAGCAGTTTGACAGCCTCCTACAATGAGCAGTTCTTC. The encoded protein is CASSLTASYNEQFF.

This clonotype was detected only a few times. The CDR3 is CASGDSGNTIYF. The DNA for the CDR3 is TGTGCCTCCGGGGACTCTGGAAACACCATATATTTT. The chain combines TRBV9 with TRBJ1-3; D gene ambiguous. The germline V and J ends were trimmed by 10 bases and 0 bases, with 8 bases remaining between them. The CDR3 loop spans 12 amino acids. Germline V gene lookup returns CDR1 SGDLS and CDR2 YYNGEE.

The J gene is TRBJ2-7, the V gene TRBV28; D call uncertain. The V and J ends lost 5 bases and 5 bases respectively, with 10 bases between them. The CDR3 has 12 amino acids. Germline CDR1 reads MDHEN; CDR2 reads SYDVKM. CDR3 in amino acids: CASSTGLNEQYF. The CDR3 DNA reads TGTGCCAGCAGTACGGGTCTCAACGAGCAGTACTTC.

This clonotype was seen a handful of times. CDR3 region: CSGGQQNTEAFF. For the CDR3, the DNA is TGCAGCGGGGGACAGCAGAACACTGAAGCTTTCTTT. This chain joins TRBV29-1 and TRBJ1-1; 7 nucleotides match TRBD1. The V and J ends lost 7 bases and 1 base, in that order; junction bases with no gene match: 3. The CDR3 extends over 12 amino acids. CDR1 is SQVTM and CDR2 is ANQGSEA in the germline V gene.

This clonotype appeared a few times. The chain uses TRBV12-3 or TRBV12-4 and TRBJ1-1; D not resolved. This CDR3 has 13 amino acids. V gave up 7 bases and J gave up 8 bases, with 17 bases separating them. The CDR3 reads CASTSLWEKEAFF. In nucleotides, the CDR3 is TGTGCCAGCACCTCCCTCTGGGAGAAAGAAGCTTTCTTT.

This clonotype was counted a few times. J is TRBJ1-1 and V is TRBV12-3 or TRBV12-4; D gene unclear. The ends were cut back, 3 bases at V and 1 base at J, with 12 bases in the middle. This CDR3 spans 15 amino acids. The CDR3 DNA sequence: TGTGCCAGCAGTTTTCGAGCGGGTCGGAACACTGAAGCTTTCTTT. It yields the protein CASSFRAGRNTEAFF.

V gene TRBV12-3 or TRBV12-4 combines with J gene TRBJ1-5, with D tentatively TRBD1 (6 bases). V dropped 6 bases and J dropped 4 bases, with 13 bases sitting between them. The CDR3 is made up of 14 amino acids. This CDR3 is CASSHGQLNQPQHF. Here the CDR3 DNA reads TGTGCCAGCAGCCACGGACAGCTTAATCAGCCCCAGCATTTT.

There are many counts of this clonotype. The chain links TRBV7-8 to TRBJ1-5; D ambiguous. From germline, CDR1 is SGHVS and CDR2 FQNEAQ. The CDR3 is made up of 14 amino acids. V lost 6 bases, J lost 5 bases, and 14 bases lay in between. DNA of the CDR3: TGTGCCAGCAGTCCCGAGGTCCTCTATCAGCCCCAGCATTTT. Its protein product is CASSPEVLYQPQHF.

This clonotype came up many times. This sequence joins TRBV14 and TRBJ2-3; 10 positions match TRBD2. Germline V gives CDR1 SGHDN, CDR2 FVKESK. The CDR3 is 18 amino acids. The junction had 14 bases not matched to a gene; V was cut back by 2 bases and J by 6 bases. This chain's CDR3 is CASSQPQPLAGAGDTQYF. CDR3 nucleotide sequence: TGTGCCAGCAGCCAACCCCAGCCCCTAGCGGGGGCCGGGGATACGCAGTATTTT.

The chain has TRBV29-1 and TRBJ2-7; D unresolved. The CDR3 has 16 residues. The V and J ends lost 0 bases and 1 base respectively, with 16 bases between them. Per the germline V gene, CDR1 is SQVTM and CDR2 is ANQGSEA. Here the CDR3 reads CSVEDWVSGDSYEQYF. The CDR3 DNA reads TGCAGCGTTGAAGATTGGGTTTCTGGGGATTCCTACGAGCAGTACTTC.

The V call is TRBV28, the J call TRBJ2-7; TRBD2 is a possible D gene (5 bases). The CDR3 loop spans 11 amino acids. V was trimmed by 11 bases and J by 3 bases, leaving 11 bases between them. CDR1 is MDHEN and CDR2 is SYDVKM in the germline V gene. CDR3 in DNA: TGTGCCGAAGGCAGCGGCTACGAGCAGTACTTC. Its protein is CAEGSGYEQYF.

This clonotype was counted a few times. The V gene is TRBV27, the J gene TRBJ1-1, with a tentative D call TRBD1 (6 bases). Germline-derived CDR1 and CDR2 are MNHEY and SMNVEV (reference sequence). The CDR3 spans 17 residues. Trimming stripped 5 bases from V and 3 bases from J, with 22 bases between. The CDR3 nucleotides are TGTGCCAGCAGTACCCTCCGGGGGGGCGCGAGGGACACTGAAGCTTTCTTT. Protein sequence: CASSTLRGGARDTEAFF.

The chain recombines TRBV27 with TRBJ2-7; tentative D call: TRBD1 (5 bases). Germline assignment: CDR1 MNHEY and CDR2 SMNVEV (reference sequence). The CDR3 covers 14 residues. V gave up 5 bases and J gave up 3 bases, with 14 bases separating them. CDR3 in amino acids: CASSTRTPYYEQYF. CDR3 DNA: TGTGCCAGCAGTACGAGGACACCCTACTACGAGCAGTACTTC.

The J gene is TRBJ2-5, the V gene TRBV7-6; D uncertain. Germline CDR1 SGHVS, CDR2 FNYEAQ. The CDR3 extends over 14 amino acids. V shed 5 bases and J shed 2 bases, with 12 bases lying between them. CDR3 bases: TGTGCCAGCAGCCCCTTTTGGCAGCAAGAGACCCAGTACTTC. It specifies CASSPFWQQETQYF.